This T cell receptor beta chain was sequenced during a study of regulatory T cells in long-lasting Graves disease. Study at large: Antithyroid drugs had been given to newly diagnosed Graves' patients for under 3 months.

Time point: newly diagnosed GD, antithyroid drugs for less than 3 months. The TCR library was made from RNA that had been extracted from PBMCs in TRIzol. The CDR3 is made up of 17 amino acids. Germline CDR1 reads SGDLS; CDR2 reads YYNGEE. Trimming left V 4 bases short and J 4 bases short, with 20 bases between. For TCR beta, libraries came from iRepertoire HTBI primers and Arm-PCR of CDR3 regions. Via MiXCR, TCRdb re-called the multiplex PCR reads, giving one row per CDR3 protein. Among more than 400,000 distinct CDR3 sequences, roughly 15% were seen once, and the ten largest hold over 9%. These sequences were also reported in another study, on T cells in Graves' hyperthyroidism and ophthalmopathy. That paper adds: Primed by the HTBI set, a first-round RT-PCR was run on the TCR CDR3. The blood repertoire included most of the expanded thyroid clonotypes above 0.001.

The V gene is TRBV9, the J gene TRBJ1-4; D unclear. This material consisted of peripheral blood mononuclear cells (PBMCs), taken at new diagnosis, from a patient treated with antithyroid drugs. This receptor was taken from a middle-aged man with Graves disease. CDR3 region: CASSTGIGDVLNEKLFF. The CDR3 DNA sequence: TGTGCCAGCAGCACCGGTATCGGAGACGTGCTTAATGAAAAACTGTTTTTT.